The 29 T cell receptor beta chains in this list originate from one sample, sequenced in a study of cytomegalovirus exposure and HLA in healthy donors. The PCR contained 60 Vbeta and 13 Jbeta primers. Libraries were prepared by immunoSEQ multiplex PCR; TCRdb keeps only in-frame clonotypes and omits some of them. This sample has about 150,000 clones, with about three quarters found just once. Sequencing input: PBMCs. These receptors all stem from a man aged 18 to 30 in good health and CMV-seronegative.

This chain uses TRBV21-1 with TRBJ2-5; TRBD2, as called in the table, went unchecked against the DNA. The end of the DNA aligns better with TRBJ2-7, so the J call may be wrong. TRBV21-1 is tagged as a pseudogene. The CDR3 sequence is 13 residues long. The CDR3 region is CASSKAVDYEQYF. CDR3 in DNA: TGTGCCAGCAGCAAAGCTGTCGACTACGAGCAGTACTTC.

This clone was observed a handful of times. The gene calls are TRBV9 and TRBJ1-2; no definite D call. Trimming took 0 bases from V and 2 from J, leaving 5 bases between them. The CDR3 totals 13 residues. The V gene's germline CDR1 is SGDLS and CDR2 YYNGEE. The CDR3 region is CASSVDYNYGYTF. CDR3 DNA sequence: TGTGCCAGCAGCGTAGACTACAACTATGGCTACACCTTC.

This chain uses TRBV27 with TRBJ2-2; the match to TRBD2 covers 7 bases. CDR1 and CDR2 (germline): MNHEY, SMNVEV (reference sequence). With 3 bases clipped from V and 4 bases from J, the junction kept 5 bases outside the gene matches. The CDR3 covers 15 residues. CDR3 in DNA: TGTGCCAGCAGTTTTGCTAGCGGATCCACCGGGGAGCTGTTTTTT. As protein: CASSFASGSTGELFF.

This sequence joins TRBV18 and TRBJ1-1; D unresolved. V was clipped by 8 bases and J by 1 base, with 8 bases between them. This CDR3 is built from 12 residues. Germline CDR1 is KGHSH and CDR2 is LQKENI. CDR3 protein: CASTPGNTEAFF. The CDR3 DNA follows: TGTGCCAGCACTCCCGGGAACACTGAAGCTTTCTTT.

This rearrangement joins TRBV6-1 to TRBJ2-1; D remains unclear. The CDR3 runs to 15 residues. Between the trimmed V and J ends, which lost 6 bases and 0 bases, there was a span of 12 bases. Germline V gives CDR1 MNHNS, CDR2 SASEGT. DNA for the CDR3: TGTGCCAGCAGCGGCAGACTCTTCTCCTACAATGAGCAGTTCTTC. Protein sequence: CASSGRLFSYNEQFF.

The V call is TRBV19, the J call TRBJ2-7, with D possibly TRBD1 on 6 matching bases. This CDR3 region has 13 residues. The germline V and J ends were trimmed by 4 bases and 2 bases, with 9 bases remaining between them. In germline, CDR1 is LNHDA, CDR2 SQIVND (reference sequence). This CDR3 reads CASSRGTTYEQYF. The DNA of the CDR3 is TGTGCCAGTAGTAGGGGGACAACCTACGAGCAGTACTTC.

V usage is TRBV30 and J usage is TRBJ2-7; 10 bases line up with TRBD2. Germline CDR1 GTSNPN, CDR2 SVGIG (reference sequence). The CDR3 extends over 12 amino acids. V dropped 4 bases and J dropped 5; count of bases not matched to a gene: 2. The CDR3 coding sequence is TGTGCCTGGACTAGCGGGAGCAACGAGCAGTACTTC. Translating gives CAWTSGSNEQYF.

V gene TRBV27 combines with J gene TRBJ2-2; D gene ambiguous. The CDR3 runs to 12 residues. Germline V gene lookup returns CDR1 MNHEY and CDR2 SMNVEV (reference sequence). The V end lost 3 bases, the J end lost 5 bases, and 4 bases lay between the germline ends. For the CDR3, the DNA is TGTGCCAGCAGTTTCCGGACCGGGGAGCTGTTTTTT. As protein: CASSFRTGELFF.

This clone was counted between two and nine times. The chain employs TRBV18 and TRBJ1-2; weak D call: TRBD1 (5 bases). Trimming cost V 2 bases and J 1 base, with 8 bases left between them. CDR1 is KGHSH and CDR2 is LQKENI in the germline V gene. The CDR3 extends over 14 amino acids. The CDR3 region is CASSPDQGNYGYTF. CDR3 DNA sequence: TGTGCCAGCTCACCAGATCAGGGTAACTATGGCTACACCTTC.

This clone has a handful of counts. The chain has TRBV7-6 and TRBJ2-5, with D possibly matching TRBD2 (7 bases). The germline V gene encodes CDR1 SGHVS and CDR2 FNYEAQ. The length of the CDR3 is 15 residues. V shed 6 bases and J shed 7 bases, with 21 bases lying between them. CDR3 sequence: CASSSTGGGGVTQYF. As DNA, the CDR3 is TGTGCCAGCAGTTCTACCGGGGGAGGGGGTGTGACCCAGTACTTC.

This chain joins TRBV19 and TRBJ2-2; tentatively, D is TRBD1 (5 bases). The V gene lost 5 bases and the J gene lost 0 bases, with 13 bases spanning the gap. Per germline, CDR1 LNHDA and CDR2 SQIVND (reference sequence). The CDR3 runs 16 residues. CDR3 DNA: TGTGCCAGTAGTGCGAGCCTAGGGGCGAACACCGGGGAGCTGTTTTTT. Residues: CASSASLGANTGELFF.

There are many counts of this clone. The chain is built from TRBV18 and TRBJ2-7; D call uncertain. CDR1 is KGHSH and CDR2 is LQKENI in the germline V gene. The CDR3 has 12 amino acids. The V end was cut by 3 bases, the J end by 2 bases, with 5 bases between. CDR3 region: CASSPSPYEQYF. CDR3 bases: TGTGCCAGCTCACCCTCCCCCTACGAGCAGTACTTC.

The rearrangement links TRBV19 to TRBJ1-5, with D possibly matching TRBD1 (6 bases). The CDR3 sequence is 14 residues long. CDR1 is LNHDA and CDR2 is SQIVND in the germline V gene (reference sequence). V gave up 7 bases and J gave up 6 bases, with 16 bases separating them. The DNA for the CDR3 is TGTGCCAGTACAGTAGGGGGGGCTGGTCAGCCCCAGCATTTT. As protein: CASTVGGAGQPQHF.

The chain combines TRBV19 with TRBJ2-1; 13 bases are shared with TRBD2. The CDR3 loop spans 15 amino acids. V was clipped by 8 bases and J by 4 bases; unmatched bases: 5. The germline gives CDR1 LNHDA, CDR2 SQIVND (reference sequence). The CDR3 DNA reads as TGTGCCAGTTCCCGGACTAGCGGGAGTTACAATGAGCAGTTCTTC. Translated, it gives CASSRTSGSYNEQFF.

The CDR3 loop is CASSSGRQFF. The CDR3 DNA reads as TGTGCCAGCAGCAGCGGCCGGCAGTTCTTC. This chain connects TRBV28 to TRBJ2-1, with D possibly TRBD2 on 5 matching bases. V was clipped by 6 bases and J by 12 bases, with 9 bases between them. Germline V gene sequence: CDR1 MDHEN, CDR2 SYDVKM. CDR3 size: 10 residues.

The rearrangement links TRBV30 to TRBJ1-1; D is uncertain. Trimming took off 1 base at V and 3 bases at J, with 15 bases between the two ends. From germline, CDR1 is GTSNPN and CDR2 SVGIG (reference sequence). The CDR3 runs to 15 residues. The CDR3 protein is CAWSGQEGYYTEAFF. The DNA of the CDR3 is TGTGCCTGGAGTGGCCAGGAGGGATACTACACTGAAGCTTTCTTT.

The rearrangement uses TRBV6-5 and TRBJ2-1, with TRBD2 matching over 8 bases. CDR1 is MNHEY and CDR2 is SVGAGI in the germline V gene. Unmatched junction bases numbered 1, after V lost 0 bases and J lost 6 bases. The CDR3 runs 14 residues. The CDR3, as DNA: TGTGCCAGCAGTTACTCCCGGGAGGGCAATGAGCAGTTCTTC. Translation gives CASSYSREGNEQFF.

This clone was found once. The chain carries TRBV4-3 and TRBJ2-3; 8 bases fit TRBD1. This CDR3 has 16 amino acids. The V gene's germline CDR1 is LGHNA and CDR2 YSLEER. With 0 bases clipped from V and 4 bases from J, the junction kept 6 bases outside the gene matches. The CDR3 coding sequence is TGCGCCAGCAGCCAAGAGCGTCAGGGGGCGGCAGATACGCAGTATTTT. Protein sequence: CASSQERQGAADTQYF.

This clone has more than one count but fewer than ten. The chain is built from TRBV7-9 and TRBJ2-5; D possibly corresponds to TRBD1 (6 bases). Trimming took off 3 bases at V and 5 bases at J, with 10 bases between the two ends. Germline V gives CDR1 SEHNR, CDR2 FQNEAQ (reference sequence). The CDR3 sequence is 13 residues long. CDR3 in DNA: TGTGCCAGCAGCTTCTCCCAGGGGGAGACCCAGTACTTC. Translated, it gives CASSFSQGETQYF.

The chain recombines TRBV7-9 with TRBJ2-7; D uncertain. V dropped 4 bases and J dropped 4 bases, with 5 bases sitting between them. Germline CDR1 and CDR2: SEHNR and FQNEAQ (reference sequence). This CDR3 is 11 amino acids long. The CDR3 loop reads CASSSTYEQYF. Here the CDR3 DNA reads TGTGCCAGCAGCTCTACTTACGAGCAGTACTTC. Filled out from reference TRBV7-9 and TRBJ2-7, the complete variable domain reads DTGVSQNPRHKITKRGQNVTFRCDPISEHNRLYWYRQTLGQGPEFLTYFQNEAQLEKSRLLSDRFSAERPKGSFSTLEIQRTEQGDSAMYLCASSSTYEQYFGPGTRLTVT.

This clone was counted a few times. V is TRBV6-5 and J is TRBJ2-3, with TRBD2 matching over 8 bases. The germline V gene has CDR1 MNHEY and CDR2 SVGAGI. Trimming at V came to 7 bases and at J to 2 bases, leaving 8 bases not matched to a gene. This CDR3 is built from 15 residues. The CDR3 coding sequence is TGTGCCAGCACCCTAGCGGGCGGCCCCACAGATACGCAGTATTTT. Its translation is CASTLAGGPTDTQYF.

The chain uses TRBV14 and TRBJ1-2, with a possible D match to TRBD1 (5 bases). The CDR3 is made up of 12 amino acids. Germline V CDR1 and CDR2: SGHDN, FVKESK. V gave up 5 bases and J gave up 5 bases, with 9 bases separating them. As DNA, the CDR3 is TGTGCCAGCAGCGTGGGGGGTTATGGCTACACCTTC. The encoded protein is CASSVGGYGYTF.

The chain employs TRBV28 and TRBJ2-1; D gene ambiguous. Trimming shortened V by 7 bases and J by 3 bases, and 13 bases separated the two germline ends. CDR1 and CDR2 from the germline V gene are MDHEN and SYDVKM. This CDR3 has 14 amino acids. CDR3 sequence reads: CASTQRQDYNEQFF. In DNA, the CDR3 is TGTGCCAGCACCCAGAGACAAGACTACAATGAGCAGTTCTTC.

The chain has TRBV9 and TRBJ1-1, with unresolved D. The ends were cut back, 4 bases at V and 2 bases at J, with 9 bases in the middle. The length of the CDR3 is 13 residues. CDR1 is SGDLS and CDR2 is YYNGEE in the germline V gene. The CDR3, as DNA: TGTGCCAGCAGCCCTGGGAGAAACACTGAAGCTTTCTTT. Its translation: CASSPGRNTEAFF.

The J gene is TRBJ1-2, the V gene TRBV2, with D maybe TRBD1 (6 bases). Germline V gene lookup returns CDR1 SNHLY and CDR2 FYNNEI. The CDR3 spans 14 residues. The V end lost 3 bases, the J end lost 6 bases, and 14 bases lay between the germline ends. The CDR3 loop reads CASSDRTDSDGYTF. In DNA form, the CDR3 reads TGTGCCAGCAGTGATCGGACAGACAGCGATGGCTACACCTTC.

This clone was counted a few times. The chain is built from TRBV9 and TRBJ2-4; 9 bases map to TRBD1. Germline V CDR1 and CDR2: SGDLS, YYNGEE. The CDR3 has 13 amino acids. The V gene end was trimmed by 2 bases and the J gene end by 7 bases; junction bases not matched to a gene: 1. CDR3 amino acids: CASSVDRGNIQYF. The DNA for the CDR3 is TGTGCCAGCAGCGTGGACAGGGGCAACATTCAGTACTTC.

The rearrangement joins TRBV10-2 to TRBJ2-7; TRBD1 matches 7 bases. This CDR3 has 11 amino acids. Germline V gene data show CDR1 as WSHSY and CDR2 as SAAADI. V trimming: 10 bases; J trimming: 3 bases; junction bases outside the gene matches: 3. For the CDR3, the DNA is TGCGCCACCGGGACAGTCTACGAGCAGTACTTC. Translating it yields CATGTVYEQYF.

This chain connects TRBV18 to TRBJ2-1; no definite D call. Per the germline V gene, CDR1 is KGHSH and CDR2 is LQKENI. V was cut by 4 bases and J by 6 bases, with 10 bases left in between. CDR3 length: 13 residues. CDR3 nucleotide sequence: TGTGCCAGCTCACAAACTAATCTCAATGAGCAGTTCTTC. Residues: CASSQTNLNEQFF.

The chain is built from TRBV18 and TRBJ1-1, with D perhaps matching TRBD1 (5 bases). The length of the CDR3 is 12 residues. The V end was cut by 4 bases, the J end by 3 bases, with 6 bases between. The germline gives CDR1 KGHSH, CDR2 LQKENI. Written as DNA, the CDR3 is TGTGCCAGCTCACAACAGGACACTGAAGCTTTCTTT. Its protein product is CASSQQDTEAFF. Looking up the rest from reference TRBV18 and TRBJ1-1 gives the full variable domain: NAGVMQNPRHLVRRRGQEARLRCSPMKGHSHVYWYRQLPEEGLKFMVYLQKENIIDESGMPKERFSAEFPKEGPSILRIQQVVRGDSAAYFCASSQQDTEAFFGQGTRLTVV.